The rows below give T cell receptor beta chains drawn from one sample of a study of PD-1 blockade in classical Hodgkin lymphoma. The data were produced by immunoSEQ multiplex PCR, yet TCRdb's version contains in-frame clones alone and is incomplete. The table shows over 25,000 clones, with around 73% occurring only once. The sample here was peripheral blood mononuclear cells (PBMCs), taken before the second cycle of nivolumab. The source is a human donor with classical Hodgkin lymphoma. Both conserved end residues are part of each CDR3. A D gene is named only where the DNA matches it firmly. Clone size is stated in some rows and not others, as once, few, many or a class when expanded.

v_gene	abundance	d_gene	j_gene	CDR3aa
TRBV7-2	NA	TRBD1	TRBJ2-7	CASSLPQGAEQYF
TRBV23-1	NA	NA	TRBJ2-5	CASSPSLYQETQYF
TRBV7-2	few	TRBD1	TRBJ2-3	CASSLGQGQDTQYF
TRBV7-9	NA	TRBD2	TRBJ2-3	CAAGGADTQYF
TRBV4-2	NA	TRBD1	TRBJ1-2	CASSQDSGSKGAGYGYTF
TRBV19	NA	NA	TRBJ1-4	CASKKVDTYEKLFF
TRBV5-1	NA	TRBD1	TRBJ1-1	CASGLDRVGTEAFF
TRBV5-5	NA	NA	TRBJ2-1	CASSLDRGAYNEQFF
TRBV7-2	NA	TRBD1	TRBJ1-2	CASSLVKSDRGYGYTF
TRBV7-6	NA	TRBD1	TRBJ1-3	CASSLQGGVGNTIYF
TRBV15	few	NA	TRBJ1-2	CATSRDSLVYGYTF
TRBV30	NA	TRBD1	TRBJ1-5	CALTNQTGGQPQHF
TRBV7-6	many	TRBD1	TRBJ1-1	CASSGQGNTEAFF
TRBV12-5	NA	NA	TRBJ1-3	CASGLSGAPGNTIYF
TRBV6-1	few	TRBD2	TRBJ2-1	CASSEWGGSYNEQFF
TRBV7-2	few	NA	TRBJ2-2	CASSFRGAGGELFF
TRBV28	NA	NA	TRBJ1-2	CASSKSGHGYTF
TRBV9	NA	NA	TRBJ1-2	CASSQEDSFNYGYTF
TRBV7-9	NA	NA	TRBJ1-1	CASSLAGPQNTEAFF